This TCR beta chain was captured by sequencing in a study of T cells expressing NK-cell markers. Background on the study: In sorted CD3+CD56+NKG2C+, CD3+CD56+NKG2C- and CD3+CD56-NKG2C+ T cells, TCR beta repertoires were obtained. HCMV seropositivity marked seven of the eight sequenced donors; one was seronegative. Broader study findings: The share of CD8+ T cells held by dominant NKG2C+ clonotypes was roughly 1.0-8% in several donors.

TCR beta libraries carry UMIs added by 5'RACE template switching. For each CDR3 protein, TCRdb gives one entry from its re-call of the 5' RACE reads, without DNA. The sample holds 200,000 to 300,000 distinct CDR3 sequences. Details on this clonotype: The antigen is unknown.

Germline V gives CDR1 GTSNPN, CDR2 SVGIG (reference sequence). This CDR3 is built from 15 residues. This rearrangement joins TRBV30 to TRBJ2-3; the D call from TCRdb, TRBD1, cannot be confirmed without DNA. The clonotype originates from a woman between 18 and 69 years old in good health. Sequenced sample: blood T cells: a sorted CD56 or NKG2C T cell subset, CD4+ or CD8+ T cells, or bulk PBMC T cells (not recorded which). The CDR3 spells CAWSVGGGNTDTQYF.